Presented here are 6 T cell receptor beta chains from one specimen sequenced in a study of cytomegalovirus exposure and HLA in healthy donors. Primers included in the PCR were 60 Vbeta and 13 Jbeta primers. Sequenced by immunoSEQ multiplex PCR; TCRdb stores in-frame clones only, minus some. Reported are approximately 110,000 clones; the ten largest clones contain about 3.5%. Sequencing used PBMCs. These receptors were taken from a man younger than 30 in good health and CMV-seronegative.

The chain is built from TRBV30 and TRBJ2-6; no clear D gene. The V end was cut by 0 bases, the J end by 2 bases, with 5 bases between. The CDR3 runs 14 residues. Germline CDR1 and CDR2: GTSNPN and SVGIG (reference sequence). The CDR3 protein is CAWSVWPGANVLTF. The CDR3 region has the DNA TGTGCCTGGAGTGTCTGGCCTGGGGCCAACGTCCTGACTTTC.

This clone is deemed medium-sized by its frequency. CDR3 DNA sequence: TGTGCCATCGACCGACGGCGGACAGGGGACAGCTATGGCTACACCTTC. Translating gives CAIDRRRTGDSYGYTF. V usage is TRBV2 and J usage is TRBJ1-2; the match to TRBD1 covers 9 bases. CDR1 is SNHLY and CDR2 is FYNNEI in the germline V gene. This CDR3 has 16 amino acids. V was pared by 10 bases and J by 4 bases, with 16 bases of the junction left unmatched.

The chain carries TRBV5-4 and TRBJ2-7; 8 bases map to TRBD2. This CDR3 comprises 16 residues. Unmatched junction bases numbered 12, after V lost 4 bases and J lost 3 bases. Germline V CDR1 and CDR2: SGHNT, YYREEE (reference sequence). The CDR3 nucleotides are TGTGCCAGCAGCCGCCCGGGGGGGGCTGGTTTCTACGAGCAGTACTTC. Translating it yields CASSRPGGAGFYEQYF.

The rearrangement links TRBV2 to TRBJ1-5, with D perhaps TRBD1 (5 bases). The ends were cut back, 4 bases at V and 9 bases at J, with 10 bases in the middle. The CDR3 extends over 12 amino acids. CDR1 SNHLY and CDR2 FYNNEI come from the germline V gene. The CDR3 region is CASSATGGPQHF. As DNA, the CDR3 is TGTGCCAGCAGTGCAACGGGGGGGCCCCAGCATTTT.

V and J are TRBV9 and TRBJ1-1; possibly TRBD1 for D (5 bases). The CDR3 has 14 residues. Germline CDR1 reads SGDLS; CDR2 reads YYNGEE. V dropped 3 bases and J dropped 8 bases, with 17 bases sitting between them. CDR3 in DNA: TGTGCCAGCAGCGCCGAAGAAGGGGCCAACGAAGCTTTCTTT. Residues: CASSAEEGANEAFF.

The J gene is TRBJ1-5, the V gene TRBV15; D uncertain. V lost 0 bases to trimming and J lost 5 bases, with 14 bases between them. The CDR3 consists of 16 residues. CDR1 is LNHNV and CDR2 is YYDKDF in the germline V gene (reference sequence). CDR3 residues: CATSRDQRRDHQPQHF. In DNA, the CDR3 is TGTGCCACCAGCAGAGATCAGAGACGGGATCATCAGCCCCAGCATTTT.